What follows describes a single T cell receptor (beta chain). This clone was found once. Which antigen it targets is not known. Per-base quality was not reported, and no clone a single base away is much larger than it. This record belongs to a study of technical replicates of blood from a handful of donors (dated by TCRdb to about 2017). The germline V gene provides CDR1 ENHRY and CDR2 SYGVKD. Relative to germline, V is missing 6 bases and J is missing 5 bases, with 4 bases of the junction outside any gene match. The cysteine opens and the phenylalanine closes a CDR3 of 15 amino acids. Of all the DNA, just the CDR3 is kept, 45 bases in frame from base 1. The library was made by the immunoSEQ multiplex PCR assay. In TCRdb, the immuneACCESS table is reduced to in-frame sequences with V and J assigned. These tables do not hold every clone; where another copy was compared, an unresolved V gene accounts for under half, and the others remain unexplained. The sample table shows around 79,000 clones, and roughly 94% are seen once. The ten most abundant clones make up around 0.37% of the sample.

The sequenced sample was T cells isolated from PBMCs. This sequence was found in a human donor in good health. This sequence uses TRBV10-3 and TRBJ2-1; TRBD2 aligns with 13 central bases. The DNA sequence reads TGTGCCATCAGCACCGGGACTAGCGGGGACAATGAGCAGTTCTTC. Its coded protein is CAISTGTSGDNEQFF.